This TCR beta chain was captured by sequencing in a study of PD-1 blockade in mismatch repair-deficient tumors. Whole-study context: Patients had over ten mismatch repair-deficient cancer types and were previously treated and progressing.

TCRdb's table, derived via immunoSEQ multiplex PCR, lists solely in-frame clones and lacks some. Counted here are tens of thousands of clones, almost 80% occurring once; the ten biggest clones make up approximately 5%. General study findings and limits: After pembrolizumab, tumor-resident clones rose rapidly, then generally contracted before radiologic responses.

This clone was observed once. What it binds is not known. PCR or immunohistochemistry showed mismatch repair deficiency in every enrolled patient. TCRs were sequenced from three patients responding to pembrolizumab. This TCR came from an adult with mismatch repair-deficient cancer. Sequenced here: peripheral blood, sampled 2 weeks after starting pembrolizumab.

The CDR3 here is CASSFSAGNEQFF. CDR3 DNA sequence: TGTGCCAGCAGCTTCTCAGCGGGCAATGAGCAGTTCTTC. The rearrangement joins TRBV7-2 to TRBJ2-1; D might be TRBD2 (6 bases). Trimming took off 3 bases at V and 6 bases at J, with 9 bases between the two ends. Germline CDR1 is SGHTA and CDR2 is FQGNSA. The CDR3 is 13 residues long.